The next 27 T cell receptor beta chains were all read from a single sample in a study of metastatic and nonmetastatic thyroid tumors. Using MiXCR, TCRdb reanalyzed the PCR reads. This sample has under 6,500 clones, with around 23% found just once. No patient had received any treatment before thyroid surgery. The sample comprised adjacent normal tissue. The receptors originated from a female donor with papillary thyroid cancer or a benign thyroid nodule (not recorded which). Some clones in this sample may be carry-over from other donors' samples.

The CDR3 nucleotides read TGCAGTGCTAGAGCCAGGAACGCCTACGAGCAGTACTTC. Amino acids: CSARARNAYEQYF. The rearrangement links TRBV20-1 to TRBJ2-7, with D uncertain. The germline V gene encodes CDR1 DFQATT and CDR2 SNEGSKA (reference sequence). The CDR3 loop spans 13 amino acids. Trimming pared 1 base from V and 2 bases from J, leaving 9 bases between.

This clone qualifies as medium-sized. This chain joins TRBV4-3 and TRBJ2-1, with 14 bases that match TRBD2. J lost 2 bases, V lost 0 bases, and 6 bases had no gene match. Looked up from germline, CDR1 is LGHNA and CDR2 is YSLEER. The CDR3 has 19 residues. The CDR3, as DNA: TGCGCCAGCAGCCAAGAAAGGGGGACTAGCGGGAGCCCCTACAATGAGCAGTTCTTC. Protein sequence: CASSQERGTSGSPYNEQFF.

The genes are TRBV5-1 and TRBJ2-1; possibly TRBD1 or TRBD2 for D (5 bases each). The CDR3 contains 13 residues. V lost 4 bases and J lost 10, with 15 bases in between. Looked up from germline, CDR1 is SGHRS and CDR2 is YFSETQ. This CDR3 is CASSPPLAGEQFF. The DNA of the CDR3 is TGCGCCAGCAGCCCGCCGCTAGCAGGGGAGCAGTTCTTC.

This clone was detected many times. The rearrangement links TRBV7-7 to TRBJ2-2; D not certain. The CDR3 is 15 amino acids. Trimming shortened V by 3 bases and J by 4 bases, and 12 bases separated the two germline ends. Per germline, CDR1 SSHAT and CDR2 FNYEAQ (reference sequence). For the CDR3, the DNA is TGTGCCAGCAGCTTGTTGTCCGTCGGCACCGGGGAGCTGTTTTTT. Amino acid sequence: CASSLLSVGTGELFF.

In this sample, this clone is medium-sized. The rearrangement joins TRBV6-1 to TRBJ1-4, with 8 bases matching TRBD1. The CDR3 consists of 16 residues. Trimming took 5 bases from V and 5 from J; bases not matched to a gene: 10. The germline V gene encodes CDR1 MNHNS and CDR2 SASEGT. The CDR3 sequence: CASSSSSGTGNEKLFF. For the CDR3, the DNA is TGTGCCAGCAGTTCCAGCTCCGGGACAGGAAATGAAAAACTGTTTTTT.

The chain uses TRBV12-3 or TRBV12-4 and TRBJ2-7; TRBD2 aligns across 8 bases. This CDR3 spans 15 amino acids. V lost 0 bases to trimming and J lost 5 bases; unmatched junction nucleotides: 6. CDR3 in amino acids: CASSLAGAGGDEQYF. In DNA, the CDR3 is TGTGCCAGCAGTTTAGCTGGGGCGGGGGGTGACGAGCAGTACTTC.

The chain links TRBV4-1 to TRBJ2-7, with 8 bases that match TRBD2. In germline, CDR1 is MGHRA, CDR2 YSYEKL. This CDR3 has 15 amino acids. The V gene end was trimmed by 3 bases and the J gene end by 4 bases; junction bases not matched to a gene: 8. CDR3 region: CASSHPGTRAYEQYF. The CDR3 DNA reads as TGCGCCAGCAGCCACCCCGGGACTAGGGCTTACGAGCAGTACTTC.

This clone was picked up many times. This could be a read error, since a much larger clone is one nucleotide away. The chain joins TRBV7-2 to TRBJ2-5; 8 positions agree with TRBD2. The CDR3 runs 15 residues. Per germline, CDR1 SGHTA and CDR2 FQGNSA. The CDR3 coding sequence is TGTGCCAGCAGCTTATATAGGGCGGGAGGAGAGACCCAGCACTTC. Translating it yields CASSLYRAGGETQHF.

This clone was observed a few times. The chain is built from TRBV10-2 and TRBJ2-1; D possibly matches TRBD1 or TRBD2 (5 bases each). V gave up 6 bases and J gave up 8 bases, with 17 bases separating them. This CDR3 spans 14 amino acids. Germline V gene sequence: CDR1 WSHSY, CDR2 SAAADI. The CDR3 DNA follows: TGCGCCAGCAGCCGGGAAAGGACATACGATGAGCAGTTCTTC. Protein: CASSRERTYDEQFF.

This chain uses TRBV11-1 with TRBJ2-1; TRBD2 aligns across 10 bases. CDR3 length: 15 amino acids. Looked up from germline, CDR1 is SGHAT and CDR2 is FQDESV (reference sequence). The J segment lost 5 bases and the V segment lost 3 bases, leaving 4 bases of the junction unmatched. The CDR3 nucleotides are TGTGCCAGCAGCTTGTCTAGCGGGAGCCACAATGAGCAGTTCTTC. Amino acid sequence: CASSLSSGSHNEQFF.

This clone is termed medium-sized. This rearrangement joins TRBV6-1 to TRBJ2-1, with TRBD2 identical over 8 bases. The CDR3 has 12 residues. Losses at the gene ends were 6 bases for V and 12 bases for J; bases not matched to a gene: 7. CDR1 and CDR2 from the germline V gene are MNHNS and SASEGT. CDR3 sequence reads: CASRTSAGGQFF. CDR3 bases: TGTGCCAGCAGGACTAGCGCTGGGGGGCAGTTCTTC.

By share, this clone counts as medium-sized. This chain uses TRBV20-1 with TRBJ2-5; perhaps TRBD1 as D (6 bases). CDR1 and CDR2 (germline): DFQATT, SNEGSKA (reference sequence). This CDR3 has 16 residues. V lost 0 bases and J lost 5, with 19 bases in between. CDR3 sequence (DNA): TGCAGTGCTAGAGATAAGGGGGAGCAGGCTCGCGAGACCCAGTACTTC. Translating gives CSARDKGEQARETQYF.

The rearrangement uses TRBV20-1 and TRBJ1-1, with D hard to call. Looked up from germline, CDR1 is DFQATT and CDR2 is SNEGSKA (reference sequence). Trimming removed 6 bases at V and 1 base at J, with 12 bases between. CDR3 size: 13 residues. The CDR3: CSATDVGNTEAFF. CDR3 DNA: TGCAGTGCCACCGATGTGGGGAACACTGAAGCTTTCTTT.

The chain carries TRBV28 and TRBJ2-1; 7 nucleotides line up with TRBD2. The V and J ends lost 6 bases and 13 bases, in that order; junction bases with no gene match: 9. Germline assignment: CDR1 MDHEN and CDR2 SYDVKM. This CDR3 region has 12 residues. The CDR3 is CASRQSGGGQFF. CDR3 nucleotide sequence: TGTGCCAGCAGACAGAGCGGCGGGGGACAGTTCTTC.

V usage is TRBV10-3 and J usage is TRBJ1-1, with D unresolved. This CDR3 is 14 amino acids long. Germline V lookup: CDR1 ENHRY, CDR2 SYGVKD. V was clipped by 6 bases and J by 1 base, with 12 bases between them. The CDR3 DNA follows: TGTGCCATCAGATCCCCTGCAGAGAACACTGAAGCTTTCTTT. Its protein product is CAIRSPAENTEAFF.

By share of the sample, this clone is medium-sized (0.01 to 0.1%). CDR3 coding DNA: TGTGCCGCAGACGACGGTACCTGGGCTTTCTTT. Translated: CAADDGTWAFF. The genes are TRBV30 and TRBJ1-1; no reliable D call. V was clipped by 8 bases and J by 11 bases, with 18 bases between them. The V gene's germline CDR1 is GTSNPN and CDR2 SVGIG (reference sequence). The CDR3 runs 11 residues.

This clone is deemed medium-sized. This sequence joins TRBV11-1 and TRBJ2-7; perhaps TRBD1 as D (6 bases). Germline V gene sequence: CDR1 SGHAT, CDR2 FQDESV (reference sequence). This CDR3 has 15 residues. V lost 5 bases and J lost 4, with 18 bases in between. As DNA, the CDR3 is TGTGCCAGCAGCACCGATAGGGGGAGAAAGTACGAGCAGTACTTC. Amino acids: CASSTDRGRKYEQYF.

There are a few counts of this clone. This chain connects TRBV6-1 to TRBJ1-1; no clear D gene. CDR3 size: 12 residues. V was cut by 8 bases and J by 7 bases, with 14 bases left in between. Germline CDR1 MNHNS, CDR2 SASEGT. The DNA for the CDR3 is TGTGCCAGCCGCAACCCCGGGGTTGAAGCTTTCTTT. Its translation is CASRNPGVEAFF.

This clone was seen a handful of times. The chain employs TRBV5-1 and TRBJ2-7, with D maybe TRBD1 (7 bases). The CDR3 length is 15 residues. V was shortened by 0 bases and J by 3 bases, with 13 bases between the two germline ends. Germline lookup yields CDR1 SGHRS and CDR2 YFSETQ. The CDR3 loop reads CASSLAGGLFYEQYF. The CDR3, as DNA: TGCGCCAGCAGCTTGGCAGGGGGACTTTTCTACGAGCAGTACTTC.

The rearrangement uses TRBV20-1 and TRBJ1-1; no reliable D call. Between the trimmed V and J ends, which lost 3 bases and 1 base, there was a span of 6 bases. The CDR3 extends over 12 amino acids. CDR1 is DFQATT, CDR2 SNEGSKA, per germline (reference sequence). CDR3 region: CSASEPNTEAFF. As DNA, the CDR3 is TGCAGTGCTAGTGAGCCGAACACTGAAGCTTTCTTT.

The sample holds a few counts of this clone. V gene TRBV12-3 or TRBV12-4 combines with J gene TRBJ2-7; a weak D match, TRBD2 (5 bases). The CDR3 loop spans 12 amino acids. V lost 6 bases and J lost 4, with 10 bases in between. The CDR3 sequence is CASSDGMYEQYF. CDR3 nucleotide sequence: TGTGCCAGCAGCGACGGGATGTACGAGCAGTACTTC.

The V gene is TRBV15, the J gene TRBJ2-3; D call uncertain. This CDR3 has 18 residues. Germline V gives CDR1 LNHNV, CDR2 YYDKDF (reference sequence). Trimming left V 0 bases short and J 8 bases short, with 24 bases between. The CDR3 DNA reads as TGTGCCACCAGCAGAGAATCCGGTCCAATAGGCGGTCTTGGTACGCAGTATTTT. Its translation: CATSRESGPIGGLGTQYF.

This clone is labeled as medium-sized. The chain employs TRBV6-1 and TRBJ1-5; D remains ambiguous. V was pared by 2 bases and J by 0 bases, with 8 bases between. The CDR3 is made up of 15 amino acids. Germline CDR1 MNHNS, CDR2 SASEGT. This CDR3 reads CASSESSFSNQPQHF. In nucleotides, the CDR3 is TGTGCCAGCAGTGAAAGTAGCTTTAGCAATCAGCCCCAGCATTTT.

This clone is classed as medium-sized (0.01 to 0.1%). V and J are TRBV2 and TRBJ1-1; possibly TRBD1 for D (5 bases). CDR1 and CDR2 from the germline V gene are SNHLY and FYNNEI. The V gene lost 11 bases and the J gene lost 2 bases, with 15 bases spanning the gap. The CDR3 runs 13 residues. The CDR3 nucleotides read TGTGCCGGCACCATTTGGGGCAACACTGAAGCTTTCTTT. It is translated as CAGTIWGNTEAFF.

Note on this clone: Given the absence of the conserved phenylalanine or tryptophan at the CDR3 end, a read error is likely. It is unclear where the CDR3 begins or ends on the DNA, so no DNA is shown, and the CDR3 is as TCRdb lists it. The chain uses TRBV27 and TRBJ1-2. Inclusive of both ends, the CDR3 amounts to 14 amino acids. Germline CDR1 is MNHEY and CDR2 is SMNVEV (reference sequence). The CDR3 here is CARSINGGKTPYTC.

By share of the sample, this clone is medium-sized. The chain combines TRBV30 with TRBJ2-2; D unclear. V lost 8 bases, J lost 3 bases, and 13 bases lay in between. The germline V gene has CDR1 GTSNPN and CDR2 SVGIG (reference sequence). The CDR3 covers 13 residues. CDR3 loop: CAGTPAYTGELFF. CDR3 DNA sequence: TGTGCCGGTACCCCCGCCTACACCGGGGAGCTGTTTTTT. The full variable domain, rest sourced from reference TRBV30 and TRBJ2-2, is SQTIHQWPATLVQPVGSPLSLECTVEGTSNPNLYWYRQAAGRGLQLLFYSVGIGQISSEVPQNLSASRPQDRQFILSSKKLLLSDSGFYLCAGTPAYTGELFFGEGSRLTVL.

CDR3 sequence reads: CSAREQAEQYF. The CDR3 DNA reads TGCAGTGCTAGGGAGCAGGCCGAGCAGTACTTC. This chain connects TRBV20-1 to TRBJ2-7; unclear D gene. V gave up 3 bases and J gave up 6 bases, with 9 bases separating them. The CDR3 is made up of 11 amino acids. CDR1 and CDR2 (germline): DFQATT, SNEGSKA (reference sequence).